What follows describes a single TCR beta chain. The data originate from a study of blood T cell repertoires in COVID-19. Looking at the study overall: From the United States, Italy and Spain came samples of acute and convalescent COVID-19. T cells, B-cell-depleted T cells, or PBMCs supplied cDNA or gDNA.

Method: immunoSEQ multiplex PCR; TCRdb's copy keeps in-frame clones and lacks some. The data hold about 150,000 clones, with roughly nine tenths observed a single time. The CDR3 has 12 amino acids. The ends were cut back, 4 bases at V and 4 bases at J, with 8 bases in the middle. Germline lookup yields CDR1 SEHNR and CDR2 FQNEAQ (reference sequence). This chain connects TRBV7-9 to TRBJ2-7; D unclear. This TCR derives from a man aged 45-65 years with acute or convalescent COVID-19. The sample taken for sequencing was peripheral blood. This chain's CDR3 is CASSSQAYEQYF. The CDR3 DNA reads TGTGCCAGCAGCTCCCAGGCGTACGAGCAGTACTTC.